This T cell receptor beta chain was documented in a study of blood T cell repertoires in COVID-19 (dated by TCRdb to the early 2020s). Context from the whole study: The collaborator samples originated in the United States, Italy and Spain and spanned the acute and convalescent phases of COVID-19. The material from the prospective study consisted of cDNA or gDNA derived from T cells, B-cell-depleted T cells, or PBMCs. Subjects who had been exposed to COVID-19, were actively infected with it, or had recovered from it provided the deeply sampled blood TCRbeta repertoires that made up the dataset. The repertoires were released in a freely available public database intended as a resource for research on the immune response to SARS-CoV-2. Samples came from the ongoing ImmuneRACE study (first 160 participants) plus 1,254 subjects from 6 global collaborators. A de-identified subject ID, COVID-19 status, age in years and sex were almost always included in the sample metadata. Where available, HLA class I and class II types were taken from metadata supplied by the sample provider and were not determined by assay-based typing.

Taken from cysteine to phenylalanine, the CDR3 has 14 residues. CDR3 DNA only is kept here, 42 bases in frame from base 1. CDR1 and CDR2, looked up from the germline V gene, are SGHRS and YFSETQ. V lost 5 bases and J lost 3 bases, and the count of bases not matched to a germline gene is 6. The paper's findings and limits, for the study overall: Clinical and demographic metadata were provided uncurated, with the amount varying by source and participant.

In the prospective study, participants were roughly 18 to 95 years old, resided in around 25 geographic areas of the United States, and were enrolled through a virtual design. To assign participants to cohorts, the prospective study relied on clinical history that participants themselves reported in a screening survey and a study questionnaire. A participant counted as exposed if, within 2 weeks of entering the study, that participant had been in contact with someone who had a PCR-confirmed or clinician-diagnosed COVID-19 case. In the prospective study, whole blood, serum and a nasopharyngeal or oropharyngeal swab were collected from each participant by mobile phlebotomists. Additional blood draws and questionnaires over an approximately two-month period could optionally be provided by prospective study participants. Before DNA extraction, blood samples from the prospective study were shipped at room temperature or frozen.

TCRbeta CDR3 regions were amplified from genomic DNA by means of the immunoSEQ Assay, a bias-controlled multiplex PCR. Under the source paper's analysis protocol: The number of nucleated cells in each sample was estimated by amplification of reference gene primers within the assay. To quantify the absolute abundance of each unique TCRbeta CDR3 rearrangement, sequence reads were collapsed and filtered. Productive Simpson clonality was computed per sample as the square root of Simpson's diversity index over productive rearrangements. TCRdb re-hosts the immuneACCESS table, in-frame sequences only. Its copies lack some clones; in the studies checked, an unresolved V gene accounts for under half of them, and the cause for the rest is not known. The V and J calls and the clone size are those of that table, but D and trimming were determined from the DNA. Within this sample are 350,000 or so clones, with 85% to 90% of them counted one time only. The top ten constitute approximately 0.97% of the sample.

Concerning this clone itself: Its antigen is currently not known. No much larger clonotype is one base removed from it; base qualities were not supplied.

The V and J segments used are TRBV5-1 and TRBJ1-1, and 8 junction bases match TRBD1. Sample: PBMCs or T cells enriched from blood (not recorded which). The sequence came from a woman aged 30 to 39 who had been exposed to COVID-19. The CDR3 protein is CASRTGTGDTEAFF. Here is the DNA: TGCGCCAGCAGGACCGGGACAGGTGACACTGAAGCTTTCTTT.